A single sample is the source of the 8 T cell receptor beta chains below, sequenced in a study of blood T cell repertoires in COVID-19. Data came from immunoSEQ multiplex PCR; TCRdb stores just in-frame clones and leaves some out. The sample yields fewer than 300,000 clones, around 89% seen once. Sequencing was performed on peripheral blood. The receptors originated from a man younger than 40 with acute or convalescent COVID-19.

V usage is TRBV18 and J usage is TRBJ2-5, with a possible D match to TRBD1 (6 bases). The CDR3 length is 14 residues. CDR1 is KGHSH, CDR2 LQKENI, per germline. V lost 2 bases and J lost 10, with 17 bases in between. CDR3 amino acids: CASSPSITGNNQYF. DNA for the CDR3: TGTGCCAGCTCACCATCAATAACAGGGAATAACCAGTACTTC. The whole variable domain, filled in from reference TRBV18 and TRBJ2-5, reads NAGVMQNPRHLVRRRGQEARLRCSPMKGHSHVYWYRQLPEEGLKFMVYLQKENIIDESGMPKERFSAEFPKEGPSILRIQQVVRGDSAAYFCASSPSITGNNQYFGPGTRLLVL.

The chain links TRBV3-1 (or the pseudogene TRBV3-2) to TRBJ2-5; possibly TRBD1 for D (6 bases). V was clipped by 1 base and J by 3 bases, with 21 bases between them. Germline CDR1 and CDR2: LGHDT and YNNKEL (reference sequence). The CDR3 sequence is 18 residues long. The CDR3 region has the DNA TGTGCCAGCAGCCAAGGACGGGCCCAGGGCAGGGGCAAAGAGACCCAGTACTTC. Amino acid sequence: CASSQGRAQGRGKETQYF.

The gene calls are TRBV28 and TRBJ1-1; 8 bases align to TRBD1. The CDR3 runs 16 residues. CDR1 and CDR2 (germline): MDHEN, SYDVKM. J was trimmed by 1 base and V by 7 bases; bases with no gene match: 11. In DNA form, the CDR3 reads TGTGCCAGCATCCTCGGGACAGGAGGGAGGAACACTGAAGCTTTCTTT. This sequence encodes CASILGTGGRNTEAFF.

The chain has TRBV25-1 and TRBJ1-1, with 11 bases that match TRBD1. Losses at the gene ends were 7 bases for V and 4 bases for J; bases not matched to a gene: 5. This CDR3 is 14 amino acids long. The germline gives CDR1 MGHDK, CDR2 SYGVNS. The chain's CDR3 is CASKSGTGGTEAFF. The CDR3, as DNA: TGTGCCAGCAAATCCGGGACAGGGGGCACTGAAGCTTTCTTT.

The rearrangement uses TRBV28 and TRBJ1-2; D is perhaps TRBD1 (6 bases). The CDR3 spans 13 residues. Germline V CDR1 and CDR2: MDHEN, SYDVKM. V lost 5 bases, J lost 5 bases, and 12 bases lay in between. Written as DNA, the CDR3 is TGTGCCAGCAGTCCCCCCCAGGGGTATGGCTACACCTTC. This encodes CASSPPQGYGYTF.

The chain carries TRBV11-2 and TRBJ2-1; 11 bases align to TRBD2. This CDR3 has 16 residues. Germline CDR1 is SGHAT and CDR2 is FQNNGV. Germline trimming cut 3 bases from V and 0 bases from J; bases unmatched to any gene: 1. The CDR3 nucleotides read TGTGCCAGCAGCTTTAGCGGGGGGGCCTCCTACAATGAGCAGTTCTTC. It yields the protein CASSFSGGASYNEQFF.

The chain links TRBV28 to TRBJ1-2; D is ambiguous. Germline V gives CDR1 MDHEN, CDR2 SYDVKM. Trimming took off 5 bases at V and 6 bases at J, with 7 bases between the two ends. This CDR3 comprises 11 residues. CDR3 sequence reads: CASSNLHGYTF. CDR3 sequence (DNA): TGTGCCAGCAGTAATCTCCATGGCTACACCTTC.

The chain combines TRBV5-1 with TRBJ2-7, with 9 bases that match TRBD1. Unmatched junction bases numbered 4, after V lost 7 bases and J lost 5 bases. The V gene's germline CDR1 is SGHRS and CDR2 YFSETQ. This CDR3 has 12 residues. The CDR3 sequence is CASRRDRDEQYF. CDR3 nucleotide sequence: TGCGCCAGCCGACGGGACAGGGACGAGCAGTACTTC.